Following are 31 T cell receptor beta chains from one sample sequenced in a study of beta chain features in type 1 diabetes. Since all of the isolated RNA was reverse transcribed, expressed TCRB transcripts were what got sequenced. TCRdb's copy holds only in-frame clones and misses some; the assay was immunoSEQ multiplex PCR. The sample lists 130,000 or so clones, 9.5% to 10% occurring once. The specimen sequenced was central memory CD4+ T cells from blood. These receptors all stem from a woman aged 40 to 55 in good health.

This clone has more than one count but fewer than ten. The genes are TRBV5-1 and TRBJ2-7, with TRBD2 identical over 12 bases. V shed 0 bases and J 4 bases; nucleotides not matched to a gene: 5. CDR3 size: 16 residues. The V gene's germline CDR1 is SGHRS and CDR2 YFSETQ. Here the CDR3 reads CASSLDGLAGSYEQYF. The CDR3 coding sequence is TGCGCCAGCAGCTTGGACGGACTAGCGGGGTCTTACGAGCAGTACTTC.

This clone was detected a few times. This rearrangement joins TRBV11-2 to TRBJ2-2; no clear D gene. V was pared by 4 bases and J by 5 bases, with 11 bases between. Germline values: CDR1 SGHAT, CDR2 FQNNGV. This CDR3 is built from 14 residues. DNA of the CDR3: TGTGCCAGCAGCTCGCGATACCAAACCGGGGAGCTGTTTTTT. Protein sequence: CASSSRYQTGELFF.

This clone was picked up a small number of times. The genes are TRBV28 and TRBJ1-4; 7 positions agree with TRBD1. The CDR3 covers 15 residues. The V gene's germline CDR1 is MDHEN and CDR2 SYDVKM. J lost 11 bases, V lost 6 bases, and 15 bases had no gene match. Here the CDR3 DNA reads TGTGCCAGCAGCCTCGGGACAGTCCCCCCTAGTAAACTGTTTTTT. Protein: CASSLGTVPPSKLFF.

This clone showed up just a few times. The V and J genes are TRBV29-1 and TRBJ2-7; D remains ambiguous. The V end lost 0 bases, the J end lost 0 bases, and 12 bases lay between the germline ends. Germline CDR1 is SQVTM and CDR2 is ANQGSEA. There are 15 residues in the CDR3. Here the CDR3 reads CSVEEGRPGSYEQYF. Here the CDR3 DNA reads TGCAGCGTTGAAGAGGGCAGGCCAGGCTCCTACGAGCAGTACTTC.

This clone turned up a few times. The CDR3 nucleotides are TGTGCCAGCAGCCGGGACAGGGGAGATACGCAGTATTTT. Translated, it gives CASSRDRGDTQYF. The genes are TRBV14 and TRBJ2-3; 10 positions agree with TRBD1. Germline V lookup: CDR1 SGHDN, CDR2 FVKESK. The length of the CDR3 is 13 residues. V trimming: 4 bases; J trimming: 5 bases; junction bases outside the gene matches: 0.

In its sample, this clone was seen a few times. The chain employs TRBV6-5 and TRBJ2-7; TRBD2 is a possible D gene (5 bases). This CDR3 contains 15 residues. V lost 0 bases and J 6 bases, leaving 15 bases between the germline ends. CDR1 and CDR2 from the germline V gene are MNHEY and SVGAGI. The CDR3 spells CASSYSRWGALEQYF. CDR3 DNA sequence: TGTGCCAGCAGTTACTCGAGATGGGGAGCTCTCGAGCAGTACTTC.

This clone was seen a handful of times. The CDR3 is CASSSVTGEQYF. The CDR3 DNA sequence: TGTGCCAGCAGCTCCGTAACAGGAGAGCAGTACTTC. J is TRBJ2-7 and V is TRBV5-6, with D possibly being TRBD1 (5 bases). Germline assignment: CDR1 SGHDT and CDR2 YYEEEE. This CDR3 is 12 amino acids long. V was cut by 3 bases and J by 7 bases, with 11 bases left in between.

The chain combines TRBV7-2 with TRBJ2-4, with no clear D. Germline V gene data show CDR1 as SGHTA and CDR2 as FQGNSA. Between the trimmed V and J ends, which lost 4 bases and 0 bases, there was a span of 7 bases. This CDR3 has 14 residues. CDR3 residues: CASSSRLAKNIQYF. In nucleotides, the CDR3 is TGTGCCAGCAGCTCCCGACTAGCCAAAAACATTCAGTACTTC.

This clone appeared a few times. CDR3 sequence (DNA): TGTGCCAGCAGCACCCAGACTGGCACTGAAGCTTTCTTT. Translation: CASSTQTGTEAFF. This chain links TRBV7-2 with TRBJ1-1; D not resolved. V was clipped by 5 bases and J by 4 bases, with 11 bases between them. Germline assignment: CDR1 SGHTA and CDR2 FQGNSA. This CDR3 region has 13 residues.

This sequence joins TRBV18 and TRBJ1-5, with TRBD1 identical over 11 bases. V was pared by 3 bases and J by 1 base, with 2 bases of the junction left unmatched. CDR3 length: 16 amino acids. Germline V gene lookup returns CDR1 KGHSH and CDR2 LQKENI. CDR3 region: CASSPGTGGSNQPQHF. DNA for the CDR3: TGTGCCAGCTCACCGGGGACAGGGGGGAGCAATCAGCCCCAGCATTTT.

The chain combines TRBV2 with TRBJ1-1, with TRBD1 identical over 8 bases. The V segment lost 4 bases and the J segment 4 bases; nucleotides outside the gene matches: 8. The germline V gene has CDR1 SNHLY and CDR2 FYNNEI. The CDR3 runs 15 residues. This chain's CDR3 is CASSGNRGGFTEAFF. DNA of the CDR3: TGTGCCAGCAGTGGGAACAGGGGGGGATTCACTGAAGCTTTCTTT.

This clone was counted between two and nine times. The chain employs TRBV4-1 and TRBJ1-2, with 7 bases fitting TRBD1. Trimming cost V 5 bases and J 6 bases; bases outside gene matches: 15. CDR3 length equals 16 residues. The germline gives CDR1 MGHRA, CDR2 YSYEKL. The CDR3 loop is CASSTPGRGRWDGYTF. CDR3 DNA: TGCGCCAGCAGCACACCTGGCAGGGGGAGATGGGATGGCTACACCTTC.

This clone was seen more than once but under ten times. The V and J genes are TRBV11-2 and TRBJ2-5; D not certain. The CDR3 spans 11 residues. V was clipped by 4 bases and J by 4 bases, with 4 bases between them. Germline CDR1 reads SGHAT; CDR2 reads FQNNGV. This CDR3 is CASSSRETQYF. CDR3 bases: TGTGCCAGCAGCTCCCGAGAGACCCAGTACTTC.

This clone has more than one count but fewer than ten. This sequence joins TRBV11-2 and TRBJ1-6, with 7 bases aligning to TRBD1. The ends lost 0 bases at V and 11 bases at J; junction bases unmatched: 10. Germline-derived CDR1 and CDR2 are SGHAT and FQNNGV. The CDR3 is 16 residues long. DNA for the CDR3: TGTGCCAGCAGCTTAGATCGGATACAGGGGCGGGCACCCCTCCACTTT. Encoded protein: CASSLDRIQGRAPLHF.

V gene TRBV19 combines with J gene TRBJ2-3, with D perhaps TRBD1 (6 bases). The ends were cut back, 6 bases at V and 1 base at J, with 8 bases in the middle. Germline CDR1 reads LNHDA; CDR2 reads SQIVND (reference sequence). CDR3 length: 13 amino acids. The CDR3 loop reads CASSEGGTDTQYF. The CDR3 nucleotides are TGTGCCAGTAGCGAGGGGGGCACAGATACGCAGTATTTT.

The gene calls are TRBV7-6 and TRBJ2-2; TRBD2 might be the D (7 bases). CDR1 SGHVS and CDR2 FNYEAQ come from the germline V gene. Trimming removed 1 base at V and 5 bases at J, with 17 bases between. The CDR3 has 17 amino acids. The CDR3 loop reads CASSLEGGDRRTGELFF. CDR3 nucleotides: TGTGCCAGCAGCTTAGAGGGGGGGGACCGAAGGACCGGGGAGCTGTTTTTT.

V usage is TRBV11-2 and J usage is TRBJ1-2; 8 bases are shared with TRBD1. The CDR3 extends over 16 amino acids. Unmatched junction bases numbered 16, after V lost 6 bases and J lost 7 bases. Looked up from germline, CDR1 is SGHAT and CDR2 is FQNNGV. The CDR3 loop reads CASSPGAGGWGSGYTF. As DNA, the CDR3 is TGTGCCAGCAGTCCCGGTGCAGGGGGCTGGGGCAGTGGCTACACCTTC.

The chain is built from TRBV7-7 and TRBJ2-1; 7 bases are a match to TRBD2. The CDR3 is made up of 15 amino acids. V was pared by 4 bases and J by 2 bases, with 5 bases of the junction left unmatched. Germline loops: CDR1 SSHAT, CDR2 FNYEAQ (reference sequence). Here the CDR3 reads CASSSQAGAYNEQFF. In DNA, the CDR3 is TGTGCCAGCAGCTCCCAGGCGGGGGCCTACAATGAGCAGTTCTTC. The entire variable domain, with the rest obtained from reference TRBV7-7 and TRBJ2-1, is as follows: GAGVSQSPRYKVTKRGQDVTLRCDPISSHATLYWYQQALGQGPEFLTYFNYEAQPDKSGLPSDRFSAERPEGSISTLTIQRTEQRDSAMYRCASSSQAGAYNEQFFGPGTRLTVL.

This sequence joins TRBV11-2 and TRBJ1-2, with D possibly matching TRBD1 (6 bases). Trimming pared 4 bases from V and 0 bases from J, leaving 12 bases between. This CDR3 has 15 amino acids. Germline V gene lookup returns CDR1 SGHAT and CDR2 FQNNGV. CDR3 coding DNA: TGTGCCAGCAGCTCGTTACAGGGAGCTAACTATGGCTACACCTTC. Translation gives CASSSLQGANYGYTF.

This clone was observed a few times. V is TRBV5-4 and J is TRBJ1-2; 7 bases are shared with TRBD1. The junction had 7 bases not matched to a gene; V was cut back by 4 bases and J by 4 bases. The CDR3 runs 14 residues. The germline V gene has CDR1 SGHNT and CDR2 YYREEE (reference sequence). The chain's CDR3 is CASSPLTGAYGYTF. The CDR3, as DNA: TGTGCCAGCAGCCCACTAACAGGGGCCTATGGCTACACCTTC.

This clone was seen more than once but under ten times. The CDR3 nucleotides are TGCGCCAGCCTGTTGGACAGCTCCTACGAGCAGTACTTC. Its translation is CASLLDSSYEQYF. The rearrangement uses TRBV23-1 and TRBJ2-7; TRBD1 is a possible D gene (6 bases). TRBV23-1 qualifies as an ORF whose function is uncertain. The CDR3 length is 13 residues. The V end was cut by 8 bases, the J end by 0 bases, with 11 bases between.

The CDR3: CASSAKTGGSQPQHF. The CDR3 coding sequence is TGTGCCAGCAGCGCCAAGACAGGGGGCAGTCAGCCCCAGCATTTT. V is TRBV7-2 and J is TRBJ1-5; 10 positions agree with TRBD1. The CDR3 is 15 amino acids. The V segment lost 5 bases and the J segment 6 bases; nucleotides outside the gene matches: 7. Germline CDR1 SGHTA, CDR2 FQGNSA.

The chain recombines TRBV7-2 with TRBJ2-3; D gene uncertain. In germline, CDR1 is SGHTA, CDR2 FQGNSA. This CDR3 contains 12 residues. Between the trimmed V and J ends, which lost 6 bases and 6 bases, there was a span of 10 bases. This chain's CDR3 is CASSAGVDTQYF. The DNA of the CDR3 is TGTGCCAGCAGTGCCGGAGTGGATACGCAGTATTTT.

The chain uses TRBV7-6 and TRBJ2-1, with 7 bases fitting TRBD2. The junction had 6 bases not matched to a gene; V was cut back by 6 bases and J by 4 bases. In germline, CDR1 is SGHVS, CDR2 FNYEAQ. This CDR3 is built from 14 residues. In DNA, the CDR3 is TGTGCCAGCAGGCGGGGCGGGGGATACAATGAGCAGTTCTTC. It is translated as CASRRGGGYNEQFF.

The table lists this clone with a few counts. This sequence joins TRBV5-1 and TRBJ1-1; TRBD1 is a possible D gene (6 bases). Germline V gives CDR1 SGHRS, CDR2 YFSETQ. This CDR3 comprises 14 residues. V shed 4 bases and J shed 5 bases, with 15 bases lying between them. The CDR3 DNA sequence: TGCGCCAGCAGCCCTAACACAGGGTCGACTGAAGCTTTCTTT. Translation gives CASSPNTGSTEAFF.

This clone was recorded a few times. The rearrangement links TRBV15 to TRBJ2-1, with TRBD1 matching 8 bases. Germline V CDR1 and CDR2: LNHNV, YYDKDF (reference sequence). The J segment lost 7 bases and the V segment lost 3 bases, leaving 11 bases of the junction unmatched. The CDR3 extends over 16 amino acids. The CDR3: CATSSPHRDRYNEQFF. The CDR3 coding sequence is TGTGCCACCAGCAGTCCCCACCGGGACAGGTATAATGAGCAGTTCTTC.

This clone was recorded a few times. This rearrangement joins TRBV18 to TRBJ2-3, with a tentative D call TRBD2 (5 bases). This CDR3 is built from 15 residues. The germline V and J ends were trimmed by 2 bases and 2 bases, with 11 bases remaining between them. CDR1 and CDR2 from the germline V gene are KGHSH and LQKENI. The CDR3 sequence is CASSPGRVNTDTQYF. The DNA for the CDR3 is TGTGCCAGCTCACCAGGGCGGGTTAACACAGATACGCAGTATTTT.

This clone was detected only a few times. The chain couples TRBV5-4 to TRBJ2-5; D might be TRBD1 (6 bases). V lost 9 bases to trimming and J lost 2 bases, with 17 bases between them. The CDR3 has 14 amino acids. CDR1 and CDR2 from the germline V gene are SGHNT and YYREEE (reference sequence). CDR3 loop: CATTKVQGQETQYF. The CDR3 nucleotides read TGTGCCACTACAAAGGTACAGGGACAAGAGACCCAGTACTTC.

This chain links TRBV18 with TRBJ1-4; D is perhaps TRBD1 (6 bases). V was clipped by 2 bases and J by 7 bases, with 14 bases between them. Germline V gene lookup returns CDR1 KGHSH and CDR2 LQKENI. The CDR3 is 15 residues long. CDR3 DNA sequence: TGTGCCAGCTCACCAGCAACAGGGCGAGGTGAAAAACTGTTTTTT. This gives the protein CASSPATGRGEKLFF.

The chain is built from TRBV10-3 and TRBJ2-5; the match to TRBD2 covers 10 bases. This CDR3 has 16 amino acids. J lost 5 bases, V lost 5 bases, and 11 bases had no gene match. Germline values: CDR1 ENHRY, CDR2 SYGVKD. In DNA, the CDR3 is TGTGCCATCAGTCAACCACTAGCGGGGCCAAGGGAGACCCAGTACTTC. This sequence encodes CAISQPLAGPRETQYF.

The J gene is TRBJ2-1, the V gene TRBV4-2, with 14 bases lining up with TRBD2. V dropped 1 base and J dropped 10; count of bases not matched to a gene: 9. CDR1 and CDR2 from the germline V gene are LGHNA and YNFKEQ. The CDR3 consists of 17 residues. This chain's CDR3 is CASSQAQGLAGGSEQFF. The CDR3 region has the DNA TGTGCCAGCAGCCAAGCCCAAGGACTAGCGGGGGGCAGCGAGCAGTTCTTC.